A single sample is the source of the 30 T cell receptor beta chains below, sequenced in a study of T cells in Graves' hyperthyroidism and ophthalmopathy. Using RNA transcripts as the source, TCR beta CDR3 regions were amplified. When the TCR CDR3 underwent first-round RT-PCR, the HTBI primer set was used. TCRdb called the multiplex PCR reads again in MiXCR, with one record for every CDR3 protein. The sample lists approximately 360,000 distinct CDR3 sequences; 15% to 17% were seen once. The specimen was blood. The source is a woman aged 18-29 years with Graves' hyperthyroidism that later progressed to Graves' ophthalmopathy.

This clonotype came up many times. The chain links TRBV5-1 to TRBJ1-2; D unresolved. Germline-derived CDR1 and CDR2 are SGHRS and YFSETQ. The CDR3 is 15 residues long. The V gene lost 1 base and the J gene lost 4 bases, with 14 bases spanning the gap. The CDR3: CASSLSPPDVYGYTF. The CDR3 bases are TGCGCCAGCAGCTTGTCACCGCCGGATGTCTATGGCTACACCTTC.

This clonotype has ten or more counts. The chain recombines TRBV11-2 with TRBJ2-5; TRBD2 agrees at 11 bases. The germline V gene encodes CDR1 SGHAT and CDR2 FQNNGV. V dropped 2 bases and J dropped 7; count of bases not matched to a gene: 12. This CDR3 region has 17 residues. CDR3 amino acids: CASSLLAGGPSYGTQYF. CDR3 in DNA: TGTGCCAGCAGCTTATTAGCGGGAGGGCCGTCGTACGGGACCCAGTACTTC.

In regard to this clonotype: Since a much larger clone is just one base distant, this may be a read error. This chain uses TRBV5-1 with TRBJ2-7, with D perhaps matching TRBD2 (6 bases). Per the germline V gene, CDR1 is SGHRS and CDR2 is YFSETQ. The CDR3 loop spans 16 amino acids. CDR3 loop: CASSLALGVGTYERYF. DNA of the CDR3: TGCGCCAGCAGCTTGGCTCTGGGGGTGGGGACTTACGAGCGGTACTTC.

The V call is TRBV29-1, the J call TRBJ2-7; no firm D call. V was shortened by 7 bases and J by 0 bases, with 13 bases between the two germline ends. The germline V gene encodes CDR1 SQVTM and CDR2 ANQGSEA. The CDR3 spans 13 residues. The CDR3 bases are TGCAGCGCCGCGGCGAGCAGCTCCTACGAGCAGTACTTC. It yields the protein CSAAASSSYEQYF.

CDR3 nucleotide sequence: TGCAGTGCTAGTTACCGCAGGGGGAACACTGAAGCTTTCTTT. This gives the protein CSASYRRGNTEAFF. The chain couples TRBV20-1 to TRBJ1-1, with a weak D call TRBD1 (6 bases). The germline V gene has CDR1 DFQATT and CDR2 SNEGSKA (reference sequence). V was clipped by 3 bases and J by 1 base, with 12 bases between them. The CDR3 is 14 residues long.

The chain combines TRBV20-1 with TRBJ1-1; D gene unclear. Germline CDR1 reads DFQATT; CDR2 reads SNEGSKA (reference sequence). The length of the CDR3 is 14 residues. Trimming took 3 bases from V and 6 from J, leaving 17 bases between them. CDR3 sequence (DNA): TGCAGTGCTAGTTCCCCAAGTAGAAGCGCTGAAGCTTTCTTT. It is translated as CSASSPSRSAEAFF.

This clonotype has a count of ten or more. The CDR3 DNA sequence: TGTGCCAGCAGCTCCGGACGGGGTGGGACCGGGGAGCTGTTTTTT. Translated: CASSSGRGGTGELFF. This chain links TRBV7-8 with TRBJ2-2; D is perhaps TRBD2 (5 bases). V lost 4 bases and J 5 bases, leaving 14 bases between the germline ends. Per germline, CDR1 SGHVS and CDR2 FQNEAQ. The CDR3 is 15 residues long. Based on the CDR3 plus reference TRBV7-8 and TRBJ2-2, the full variable domain is GAGVSQSPRYKVAKRGQDVALRCDPISGHVSLFWYQQALGQGPEFLTYFQNEAQLDKSGLPSDRFFAERPEGSVSTLKIQRTQQEDSAVYLCASSSGRGGTGELFFGEGSRLTVL.

This clonotype occurred many times. This sequence joins TRBV3-1 and TRBJ2-5, with 11 bases identical to TRBD2. CDR1 LGHDT and CDR2 YNNKEL come from the germline V gene (reference sequence). The CDR3 extends over 21 amino acids. The V gene end was trimmed by 0 bases and the J gene end by 5 bases; junction bases not matched to a gene: 20. CDR3 DNA sequence: TGTGCCAGCAGCCAAGATCAAGCGACCAGTACTAGCGGGAGAGTTTGGGAGACCCAGTACTTC. Amino acid sequence: CASSQDQATSTSGRVWETQYF.

In its sample, this clonotype was seen many times. This sequence joins TRBV7-9 and TRBJ1-4, with D tentatively TRBD1 (6 bases). Trimming removed 2 bases at V and 3 bases at J, with 7 bases between. CDR1 is SEHNR and CDR2 is FQNEAQ in the germline V gene (reference sequence). The CDR3 is 14 amino acids. CDR3 sequence reads: CASSLRTANEKLFF. CDR3 sequence (DNA): TGTGCCAGCAGCTTAAGGACAGCTAATGAAAAACTGTTTTTT.

This clonotype showed up many times. V usage is TRBV27 and J usage is TRBJ2-7; TRBD2 matches at 7 bases. Germline CDR1 MNHEY, CDR2 SMNVEV (reference sequence). The CDR3 length is 14 residues. The trim removed 5 bases at V and 3 bases at J, leaving 7 bases unmatched. The CDR3 loop reads CASSKTSLGYEQYF. The CDR3 DNA is TGTGCCAGCAGTAAGACTAGCTTGGGCTACGAGCAGTACTTC.

This clonotype was observed many times. CDR3 sequence reads: CSADGWDSRKTQYF. The CDR3 DNA is TGCAGTGCCGACGGGTGGGACAGCAGGAAGACCCAGTACTTC. The chain has TRBV20-1 and TRBJ2-5; TRBD1 aligns across 7 bases. V dropped 6 bases and J dropped 6; count of bases not matched to a gene: 13. CDR3 size: 14 residues. Germline CDR1 and CDR2: DFQATT and SNEGSKA (reference sequence).

The CDR3, as DNA: TGTGCCAGCAGTTCTAGCGGGATCGTGAACAATGAGCAGTTCTTC. Amino acids: CASSSSGIVNNEQFF. The chain carries TRBV6-1 and TRBJ2-1, with 9 bases lining up with TRBD2. Per germline, CDR1 MNHNS and CDR2 SASEGT. This CDR3 has 15 residues. V trimming: 5 bases; J trimming: 5 bases; junction bases outside the gene matches: 7.

With respect to this clonotype: A much larger clone lies a single base off, so this may be a read error. This sequence joins TRBV20-1 and TRBJ1-1, with D tentatively TRBD1 (5 bases). Germline lookup yields CDR1 DFQATT and CDR2 SNEGSKA (reference sequence). V gave up 3 bases and J gave up 2 bases, with 13 bases separating them. The CDR3 consists of 14 residues. In nucleotides, the CDR3 is TGCAGTGCTAGGAGGGGACCTCATAACACTGAAGCTTTCTTT. Translating it yields CSARRGPHNTEAFF.

This clonotype was seen at least ten times. This chain uses TRBV7-8 with TRBJ1-2, with 10 bases lining up with TRBD1. Per germline, CDR1 SGHVS and CDR2 FQNEAQ. V dropped 4 bases and J dropped 4; count of bases not matched to a gene: 15. The CDR3 loop spans 18 amino acids. CDR3 protein: CASSSLDRQGAILYGYTF. In DNA, the CDR3 is TGTGCCAGCAGCTCCCTCGACCGACAGGGGGCGATCCTCTATGGCTACACCTTC. Variable domain in full (rest from reference TRBV7-8 and TRBJ1-2): GAGVSQSPRYKVAKRGQDVALRCDPISGHVSLFWYQQALGQGPEFLTYFQNEAQLDKSGLPSDRFFAERPEGSVSTLKIQRTQQEDSAVYLCASSSLDRQGAILYGYTFGSGTRLTVV.

This clonotype was detected ten times or more. The V call is TRBV9, the J call TRBJ2-7; D is ambiguous. Trimming removed 0 bases from V and 5 bases from J, with 9 bases in between. The CDR3 is made up of 13 amino acids. Germline-derived CDR1 and CDR2 are SGDLS and YYNGEE. The CDR3 protein is CASSVGGRDEQYF. The CDR3 DNA sequence: TGTGCCAGCAGCGTAGGAGGAAGAGACGAGCAGTACTTC.

This clonotype has a count of ten or more. This rearrangement joins TRBV20-1 to TRBJ2-1; 7 bases are a match to TRBD2. Germline V gene sequence: CDR1 DFQATT, CDR2 SNEGSKA (reference sequence). This CDR3 is 14 amino acids long. V lost 3 bases, J lost 0 bases, and 2 bases stayed unmatched. In nucleotides, the CDR3 is TGCAGTGCTAGGGGCGGGAGCTCCTACAATGAGCAGTTCTTC. Translating gives CSARGGSSYNEQFF.

This clonotype was found once. The J gene is TRBJ2-3, the V gene TRBV11-2; a weak D match, TRBD1 (6 bases). CDR1 and CDR2 from the germline V gene are SGHAT and FQNNGV. Trimming took 1 base from V and 4 from J, leaving 15 bases between them. This CDR3 has 16 residues. CDR3 residues: CASSLAWGLRADTQYF. The CDR3 bases are TGTGCCAGCAGCTTAGCTTGGGGGCTGAGGGCAGATACGCAGTATTTT.

This clonotype has at least ten counts. This rearrangement joins TRBV28 to TRBJ1-3; no definite D call. There are 14 residues in the CDR3. Trimming removed 10 bases from V and 0 bases from J, with 13 bases in between. Germline CDR1 and CDR2: MDHEN and SYDVKM. DNA of the CDR3: TGTGCCACCAAAGCGCCCTTCTCTGGAAACACCATATATTTT. Translated, it gives CATKAPFSGNTIYF.

The V and J genes are TRBV6-2 or TRBV6-3 and TRBJ2-3; D gene ambiguous. The V end lost 5 bases, the J end lost 5 bases, and 8 bases lay between the germline ends. CDR1 is MNHEY, CDR2 SVGEGT, per germline. The CDR3 is made up of 12 amino acids. CDR3 DNA: TGTGCCAGCAGTGTAGGCGTAGATACGCAGTATTTT. Protein product: CASSVGVDTQYF.

The table lists this clonotype with many counts. This rearrangement joins TRBV10-3 to TRBJ2-7; D is unclear. V lost 3 bases and J lost 4, with 4 bases in between. Germline CDR1 ENHRY, CDR2 SYGVKD. The CDR3 consists of 11 residues. In nucleotides, the CDR3 is TGTGCCATCAGTGACAATTACGAGCAGTACTTC. Translation gives CAISDNYEQYF.

This clonotype was seen many times. V gene TRBV24-1 combines with J gene TRBJ2-2, with 7 positions matching TRBD1. Germline V gene sequence: CDR1 KGHDR, CDR2 SFDVKD. This CDR3 is 15 amino acids long. V lost 4 bases and J lost 8; bases outside the gene matches: 9. Written as DNA, the CDR3 is TGTGCCACCAGTGACTCTACGACAGGGTCGGGGGAGCTGTTTTTT. Translated, it gives CATSDSTTGSGELFF.

The V and J genes are TRBV28 and TRBJ1-5; 8 bases agree with TRBD1. Losses at the gene ends were 7 bases for V and 8 bases for J; bases not matched to a gene: 25. Germline values: CDR1 MDHEN, CDR2 SYDVKM. There are 19 residues in the CDR3. The CDR3 is CASTSLTGTGRRKEEPQHF. Here the CDR3 DNA reads TGTGCCAGCACCTCACTTACCGGGACAGGACGGAGGAAGGAAGAGCCCCAGCATTTT. Together with reference TRBV28 and TRBJ1-5, the CDR3 gives the full variable domain: DVKVTQSSRYLVKRTGEKVFLECVQDMDHENMFWYRQDPGLGLRLIYFSYDVKMKEKGDIPEGYSVSREKKERFSLILESASTNQTSMYLCASTSLTGTGRRKEEPQHFGDGTRLSIL.

The V gene is TRBV29-1, the J gene TRBJ2-7, with 7 bases matching TRBD2. Germline CDR1 and CDR2: SQVTM and ANQGSEA. This CDR3 is 15 amino acids long. Unmatched junction bases numbered 9, after V lost 1 base and J lost 3 bases. The CDR3 sequence is CSVEVWSGTDYEQYF. CDR3 nucleotides: TGCAGCGTTGAAGTTTGGAGCGGGACGGACTACGAGCAGTACTTC.

This sequence joins TRBV11-2 and TRBJ2-7, with 8 bases aligning to TRBD1. Germline V gives CDR1 SGHAT, CDR2 FQNNGV. The CDR3 is 15 amino acids. Losses at the gene ends were 3 bases for V and 6 bases for J; bases not matched to a gene: 10. In nucleotides, the CDR3 is TGTGCCAGCAGCTTGTCCGACAGGGGTCATTTCGAGCAGTACTTC. Its translation: CASSLSDRGHFEQYF.

This clonotype was seen many times. J is TRBJ2-1 and V is TRBV28; tentatively, D is TRBD2 (7 bases). The CDR3 runs to 18 residues. Germline V gene sequence: CDR1 MDHEN, CDR2 SYDVKM. V lost 4 bases and J lost 6, with 25 bases in between. Here the CDR3 reads CASSSQGSEAGHVNEQFF. CDR3 DNA sequence: TGTGCCAGCAGTTCGCAGGGATCTGAAGCGGGACACGTCAATGAGCAGTTCTTC.

This clonotype has ten or more counts. The rearrangement joins TRBV11-2 to TRBJ2-3; 10 bases agree with TRBD2. The germline V gene encodes CDR1 SGHAT and CDR2 FQNNGV. The CDR3 contains 15 residues. Trimming took 3 bases from V and 3 from J; bases not matched to a gene: 3. The CDR3 region has the DNA TGTGCCAGCAGCTTGACTAGCGGGTTGACAGATACGCAGTATTTT. This encodes CASSLTSGLTDTQYF.

Many counts were recorded for this clonotype. The V and J genes are TRBV20-1 and TRBJ2-5; 12 positions match TRBD2. CDR3 size: 15 residues. V lost 3 bases to trimming and J lost 5 bases; unmatched junction nucleotides: 7. From germline, CDR1 is DFQATT and CDR2 SNEGSKA (reference sequence). As DNA, the CDR3 is TGCAGTGCTAGCCCTAGCGGGAGGGCCGGGGAGACCCAGTACTTC. Translated: CSASPSGRAGETQYF.

This clonotype was found many times. This chain uses TRBV19 with TRBJ1-5; TRBD1 might be the D (6 bases). This CDR3 is 16 amino acids long. The V gene lost 4 bases and the J gene lost 4 bases, with 17 bases spanning the gap. Germline values: CDR1 LNHDA, CDR2 SQIVND (reference sequence). The CDR3 here is CASSTLDTGLNQPQHF. In DNA form, the CDR3 reads TGTGCCAGTAGTACCTTAGACACAGGGCTAAATCAGCCCCAGCATTTT.

This clonotype was seen many times. The chain joins TRBV11-2 to TRBJ2-2; 11 nucleotides line up with TRBD2. V was clipped by 5 bases and J by 6 bases; unmatched bases: 23. The CDR3 is 21 amino acids. Germline CDR1 and CDR2: SGHAT and FQNNGV. CDR3 coding DNA: TGTGCCAGCAGCCCACGCTGGGAAGGGCTAGCGGGAGGAGAGGCGGCCGGGGAGCTGTTTTTT. As protein: CASSPRWEGLAGGEAAGELFF.

This clonotype has more than one count but fewer than ten. This chain connects TRBV7-2 to TRBJ2-6; 12 nucleotides match TRBD2. This CDR3 has 18 residues. The J segment lost 0 bases and the V segment lost 4 bases, leaving 4 bases of the junction unmatched. Germline V gives CDR1 SGHTA, CDR2 FQGNSA. CDR3: CASSSGLAGLSGANVLTF. DNA for the CDR3: TGTGCCAGCAGCTCTGGACTAGCGGGGCTCTCTGGGGCCAACGTCCTGACTTTC.